This T cell receptor (beta chain) was captured in a study of blood T cell repertoires in COVID-19. Overall study: T cells, B-cell-depleted T cells, or PBMCs provided the cDNA or gDNA that served as material.

Profiled with immunoSEQ multiplex PCR; TCRdb holds only in-frame clones, not every one. The sample holds approximately 450,000 clones, roughly 85% seen once. The CDR3 consists of 15 residues. V lost 3 bases and J lost 3, with 14 bases in between. Per germline, CDR1 LNHDA and CDR2 SQIVND (reference sequence). Sequencing was carried out using PBMCs or T cells enriched from blood (not recorded which). This TCR was sampled from a woman in her late teens or twenties with acute COVID-19. The chain uses TRBV19 and TRBJ1-1, with D maybe TRBD1 (5 bases). CDR3 in amino acids: CASSIYPGRDTEAFF. The CDR3 DNA sequence: TGTGCCAGTAGTATCTACCCAGGGAGGGACACTGAAGCTTTCTTT.